These 10 T cell receptor beta chains came from one sample sequenced in a study of blood T cell repertoires in COVID-19 (dated by TCRdb to between 2020 and 2021). Library prep was done by the immunoSEQ multiplex PCR assay. TCRdb took over this immuneACCESS table, retaining in-frame rearrangements with V and J assigned. Such tables are incomplete; in checked studies, under half of the missing clones stem from an unresolved V gene, and the remainder is unexplained. This sample gives 200,000 to 250,000 clones in total; about 84% of them show up just once. The ten largest clonotypes hold over 2% of the sample. The sequenced sample was PBMCs or T cells enriched from blood (not recorded which). The receptors were gathered from a woman aged 50 to 65 who had recovered from COVID-19.

Here the CDR3 reads CASSAQTFSDTQYF. CDR3 sequence (DNA): TGTGCCAGCAGCGCCCAGACTTTCTCAGATACGCAGTATTTT. The chain carries TRBV9 and TRBJ2-3; D gene uncertain. The V end lost 3 bases, the J end lost 4 bases, and 12 bases lay between the germline ends. Germline CDR1 is SGDLS and CDR2 is YYNGEE. The CDR3 totals 14 residues.

This clone appeared once. This chain connects TRBV9 to TRBJ2-1; a possible D gene is TRBD2 (6 bases). There are 17 residues in the CDR3. Germline V CDR1 and CDR2: SGDLS, YYNGEE. The V and J ends lost 2 bases and 1 base respectively, with 16 bases between them. CDR3 in amino acids: CASSVRHSGASYNEQFF. CDR3 bases: TGTGCCAGCAGCGTGCGCCATAGCGGAGCGTCCTACAATGAGCAGTTCTTC.

J is TRBJ2-7 and V is TRBV28; 9 positions agree with TRBD2. Per germline, CDR1 MDHEN and CDR2 SYDVKM. Unmatched junction bases numbered 3, after V lost 4 bases and J lost 2 bases. This CDR3 comprises 14 residues. The CDR3 DNA reads TGTGCCAGCAGTTCACTAGCGGGCCCCTACGAGCAGTACTTC. As protein: CASSSLAGPYEQYF.

This chain links TRBV29-1 with TRBJ2-1, with 9 bases lining up with TRBD1. V lost 5 bases, J lost 5 bases, and 16 bases stayed unmatched. CDR1 is SQVTM, CDR2 ANQGSEA, per germline. The CDR3 runs 17 residues. The CDR3 here is CSVFLPRTGAGDNEQFF. CDR3 coding DNA: TGCAGCGTTTTCCTTCCCCGGACAGGGGCAGGAGACAATGAGCAGTTCTTC.

This clone was counted a few times. J is TRBJ1-6 and V is TRBV3-1 (or the pseudogene TRBV3-2); the D gene is possibly TRBD1 (5 bases). This CDR3 contains 13 residues. Per the germline V gene, CDR1 is LGHDT and CDR2 is YNNKEL (reference sequence). V dropped 5 bases and J dropped 6 bases, with 8 bases sitting between them. The CDR3 DNA is TGTGCCAGCAGCGCGGGGGTTAATTCACCCCTCCACTTT. This sequence encodes CASSAGVNSPLHF.

The rearrangement joins TRBV6-1 to TRBJ2-3, with TRBD2 matching 7 bases. Germline V gene sequence: CDR1 MNHNS, CDR2 SASEGT. V gave up 0 bases and J gave up 5 bases; unmatched junction bases: 5. CDR3 size: 15 residues. CDR3 protein: CASSEAAVAGDTQYF. Written as DNA, the CDR3 is TGTGCCAGCAGTGAAGCGGCGGTAGCGGGAGATACGCAGTATTTT.

This clone has a single count. This chain joins TRBV4-3 and TRBJ1-6; 8 nucleotides align to TRBD1. Germline V gene sequence: CDR1 LGHNA, CDR2 YSLEER. The CDR3 has 17 amino acids. V shed 1 base, J shed 9 bases, and the junction held 11 bases outside the gene matches. CDR3 in DNA: TGCGCCAGCAGCCAAGCTGCAACAGGGGGAATACGTTCACCCCTCCACTTT. As protein: CASSQAATGGIRSPLHF.

The rearrangement uses TRBV5-4 and TRBJ1-2; no reliable D call. CDR3 length: 13 amino acids. V was shortened by 0 bases and J by 7 bases, with 10 bases between the two germline ends. Looked up from germline, CDR1 is SGHNT and CDR2 is YYREEE (reference sequence). The CDR3 DNA is TGTGCCAGCAGCTTGGCATTTTCGGGTGGCTACACCTTC. Its protein product is CASSLAFSGGYTF.

This clone was seen once. This chain uses TRBV7-3 with TRBJ2-1; TRBD2 aligns across 10 bases. V gave up 3 bases and J gave up 8 bases; unmatched junction bases: 7. Germline CDR1 reads SGHTA; CDR2 reads FQGTGA. The CDR3 runs to 15 residues. CDR3 nucleotide sequence: TGTGCCAGCAGCTTTTCTAGCGGGAGTGGCTATGAGCAGTTCTTC. Its translation: CASSFSSGSGYEQFF.

The V gene is TRBV29-1, the J gene TRBJ2-2; D perhaps matches TRBD2 (6 bases). CDR1 is SQVTM and CDR2 is ANQGSEA in the germline V gene. The CDR3 is 15 residues long. Trimming left V 2 bases short and J 2 bases short, with 12 bases between. DNA for the CDR3: TGCAGCGTTGAACGGAGGGCCGGTAACACCGGGGAGCTGTTTTTT. It is translated as CSVERRAGNTGELFF.